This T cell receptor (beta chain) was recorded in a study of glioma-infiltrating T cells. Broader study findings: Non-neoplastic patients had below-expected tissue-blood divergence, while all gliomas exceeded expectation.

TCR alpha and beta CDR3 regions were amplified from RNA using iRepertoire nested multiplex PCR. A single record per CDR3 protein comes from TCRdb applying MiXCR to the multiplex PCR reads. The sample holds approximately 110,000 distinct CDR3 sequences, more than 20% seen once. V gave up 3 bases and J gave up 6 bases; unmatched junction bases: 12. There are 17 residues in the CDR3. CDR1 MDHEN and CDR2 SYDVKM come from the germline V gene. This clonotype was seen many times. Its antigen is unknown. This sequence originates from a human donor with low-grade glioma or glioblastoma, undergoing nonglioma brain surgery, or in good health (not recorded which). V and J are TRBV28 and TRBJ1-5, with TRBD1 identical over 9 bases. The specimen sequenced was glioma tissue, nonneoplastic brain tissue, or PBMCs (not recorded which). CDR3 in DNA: TGTGCCAGCAGTTTTGCTTGGGGACAGGGCGGCGGTCAGCCCCAGCATTTT. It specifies CASSFAWGQGGGQPQHF.